These 23 T cell receptor beta chains were all obtained from the same sample, sequenced in a study of siplizumab effects on memory and regulatory T cells. Only in-frame clones appear in the TCRdb table, and some are missing; sequencing was by immunoSEQ multiplex PCR. The table shows under 100,000 clones, with approximately 88% occurring only once. Input material: Tregs sorted from blood. Receptors originate from a human donor in good health.

This chain uses TRBV6-1 with TRBJ1-5; no definite D call. Germline-derived CDR1 and CDR2 are MNHNS and SASEGT. The CDR3 consists of 14 residues. Trimming removed 4 bases from V and 1 base from J, with 8 bases in between. Here the CDR3 DNA reads TGTGCCAGCAGTGTTATGGGGAGCAATCAGCCCCAGCATTTT. It translates to CASSVMGSNQPQHF.

J is TRBJ2-7 and V is TRBV13; the match to TRBD2 covers 7 bases. V gave up 8 bases and J gave up 2 bases; unmatched junction bases: 6. The CDR3 consists of 13 residues. Germline V gene sequence: CDR1 PRHDT, CDR2 FYEKMQ (reference sequence). In DNA, the CDR3 is TGTGCCAGCGGCCCAGCGGGGCCCTACGAGCAGTACTTC. Amino acid sequence: CASGPAGPYEQYF.

The CDR3 DNA is TGTGCCTGGAGTGGCCACAGGGTAAGAGGCGAGCAGTACTTC. It is translated as CAWSGHRVRGEQYF. The chain couples TRBV30 to TRBJ2-7; tentatively, D is TRBD1 (6 bases). CDR3 length equals 14 residues. V lost 1 base, J lost 6 bases, and 16 bases lay in between. Germline CDR1 and CDR2: GTSNPN and SVGIG (reference sequence).

This clone appeared a few times. The chain links TRBV5-1 to TRBJ2-2, with D tentatively TRBD2 (6 bases). This CDR3 comprises 15 residues. V was shortened by 2 bases and J by 3 bases, with 11 bases between the two germline ends. Germline loops: CDR1 SGHRS, CDR2 YFSETQ. This CDR3 is CASSFRDSHTGELFF. CDR3 DNA sequence: TGCGCCAGCAGCTTCCGGGACTCACACACCGGGGAGCTGTTTTTT.

This chain links TRBV20-1 with TRBJ2-1; D call uncertain. This CDR3 contains 11 residues. The V and J ends lost 6 bases and 6 bases respectively, with 9 bases between them. Germline V gene sequence: CDR1 DFQATT, CDR2 SNEGSKA (reference sequence). CDR3 sequence reads: CSAPSRNEQFF. Written as DNA, the CDR3 is TGCAGTGCACCATCCCGCAATGAGCAGTTCTTC.

This clone was seen only once. Mismatch with germline at one junction end may stem from a read error. The V and J genes are TRBV2 and TRBJ2-1; TRBD2 matches at 7 bases. The V gene's germline CDR1 is SNHLY and CDR2 FYNNEI. The CDR3 is made up of 13 amino acids. CDR3 coding DNA: TGTGCCAGCAGTAGCCGGGACTACAGTGAGCAGTTCTTC. This encodes CASSSRDYSEQFF.

The chain recombines TRBV7-2 with TRBJ2-2, with 13 bases identical to TRBD2. The CDR3 consists of 19 residues. The germline CDR1 and CDR2 sequences are SGHTA and FQGNSA. Trimming took 4 bases from V and 1 from J; bases not matched to a gene: 9. CDR3 sequence: CASSWQTSGGSGNTGELFF. The CDR3 coding sequence is TGTGCCAGCAGCTGGCAGACTAGCGGGGGGTCTGGGAACACCGGGGAGCTGTTTTTT.

The genes are TRBV15 and TRBJ2-1; 8 bases match TRBD1. Germline V lookup: CDR1 LNHNV, CDR2 YYDKDF (reference sequence). The ends lost 2 bases at V and 11 bases at J; junction bases unmatched: 11. The CDR3 contains 15 residues. CDR3 DNA: TGTGCCACCAGCAGATTGACAGGGGAATATGGTAAGCAGTTCTTC. Residues: CATSRLTGEYGKQFF.

This clone was found once. The rearrangement joins TRBV5-1 to TRBJ1-1, with D uncertain. Germline V CDR1 and CDR2: SGHRS, YFSETQ. The CDR3 spans 14 residues. Trimming took off 1 base at V and 1 base at J, with 8 bases between the two ends. The CDR3 is CASSLFRGNTEAFF. CDR3 bases: TGCGCCAGCAGCTTGTTTAGAGGGAACACTGAAGCTTTCTTT.

J is TRBJ2-3 and V is TRBV11-2; 8 bases align to TRBD2. The V gene end was trimmed by 5 bases and the J gene end by 4 bases; junction bases not matched to a gene: 8. The CDR3 has 15 amino acids. Germline CDR1 reads SGHAT; CDR2 reads FQNNGV. CDR3 region: CASSGPAGAPDTQYF. As DNA, the CDR3 is TGTGCCAGCAGCGGCCCAGCGGGGGCCCCAGATACGCAGTATTTT.

CDR3 in DNA: TGTGCCAGCAGCCTAAGAGGGGGGGTTTATAATTCACCCCTCCACTTT. Protein product: CASSLRGGVYNSPLHF. This chain uses TRBV7-9 with TRBJ1-6; a weak D match, TRBD1 (6 bases). Trimming left V 5 bases short and J 4 bases short, with 15 bases between. Germline values: CDR1 SEHNR, CDR2 FQNEAQ (reference sequence). This CDR3 contains 16 residues.

The chain couples TRBV28 to TRBJ1-6; 8 nucleotides agree with TRBD1. CDR1 MDHEN and CDR2 SYDVKM come from the germline V gene. The length of the CDR3 is 18 residues. V lost 6 bases and J lost 4; bases outside the gene matches: 14. The DNA for the CDR3 is TGTGCCAGCAGCTCAACCCCGGGACAGGATGGGTATAATTCACCCCTCCACTTT. This codes for CASSSTPGQDGYNSPLHF.

This clone was detected once. This rearrangement joins TRBV11-2 to TRBJ2-2; D may be TRBD1 or TRBD2 (5 bases each). The germline CDR1 and CDR2 sequences are SGHAT and FQNNGV. This CDR3 has 15 residues. V lost 5 bases to trimming and J lost 0 bases, with 10 bases between them. DNA for the CDR3: TGTGCCAGCAGCCCCGGGACCTCGAACACCGGGGAGCTGTTTTTT. It encodes CASSPGTSNTGELFF. Drawing the rest from reference TRBV11-2 and TRBJ2-2, the complete variable domain is EAGVAQSPRYKIIEKRQSVAFWCNPISGHATLYWYQQILGQGPKLLIQFQNNGVVDDSQLPKDRFSAERLKGVDSTLKIQPAKLEDSAVYLCASSPGTSNTGELFFGEGSRLTVL.

V gene TRBV7-2 combines with J gene TRBJ2-5; 8 bases line up with TRBD2. CDR1 is SGHTA and CDR2 is FQGNSA in the germline V gene. This CDR3 is built from 14 residues. J lost 5 bases, V lost 4 bases, and 6 bases had no gene match. The chain's CDR3 is CASSSGGAGETQYF. DNA for the CDR3: TGTGCCAGCAGCTCCGGGGGGGCTGGTGAGACCCAGTACTTC.

The genes are TRBV6-6 and TRBJ1-2; TRBD1 agrees at 12 bases. J was trimmed by 3 bases and V by 6 bases; bases with no gene match: 2. The length of the CDR3 is 14 residues. The V gene's germline CDR1 is MNHNY and CDR2 SVGAGI (reference sequence). In DNA form, the CDR3 reads TGTGCCAGCAGCGGGACAGGGGGCGACTATGGCTACACCTTC. The encoded protein is CASSGTGGDYGYTF.

The J gene is TRBJ2-7, the V gene TRBV20-1; D gene ambiguous. The CDR3 runs to 11 residues. Germline CDR1 reads DFQATT; CDR2 reads SNEGSKA (reference sequence). V was shortened by 0 bases and J by 3 bases, with 3 bases between the two germline ends. The CDR3 reads CSARELYEQYF. The CDR3 DNA is TGCAGTGCTAGAGAACTCTACGAGCAGTACTTC.

The rearrangement links TRBV7-9 to TRBJ2-1; TRBD2 matches at 7 bases. The CDR3 is made up of 15 amino acids. Germline-derived CDR1 and CDR2 are SEHNR and FQNEAQ (reference sequence). The V and J ends lost 1 base and 7 bases, in that order; junction bases with no gene match: 7. The DNA for the CDR3 is TGTGCCAGCAGCTTAGGATCCAGCGGGGCGAATGAGCAGTTCTTC. Its protein is CASSLGSSGANEQFF. The full variable domain, its missing parts supplied by reference TRBV7-9 and TRBJ2-1, is DTGVSQNPRHKITKRGQNVTFRCDPISEHNRLYWYRQTLGQGPEFLTYFQNEAQLEKSRLLSDRFSAERPKGSFSTLEIQRTEQGDSAMYLCASSLGSSGANEQFFGPGTRLTVL.

The chain uses TRBV5-1 and TRBJ2-7; D gene uncertain. Germline V gene sequence: CDR1 SGHRS, CDR2 YFSETQ. Trimming took off 0 bases at V and 2 bases at J, with 6 bases between the two ends. This CDR3 contains 13 residues. In nucleotides, the CDR3 is TGCGCCAGCAGCTTGGAGGGCGCCTACGAGCAGTACTTC. It encodes CASSLEGAYEQYF.

V usage is TRBV27 and J usage is TRBJ2-7; 9 bases are shared with TRBD1. Germline V gene sequence: CDR1 MNHEY, CDR2 SMNVEV (reference sequence). CDR3 length equals 15 residues. Unmatched junction bases numbered 14, after V lost 8 bases and J lost 6 bases. The CDR3 nucleotides read TGTGCCAGCGGAAGCCGGAACAGGGGGCGCGGCGAGCAGTACTTC. Its translation is CASGSRNRGRGEQYF.

V usage is TRBV10-3 and J usage is TRBJ1-1; tentatively, D is TRBD1 (6 bases). Per the germline V gene, CDR1 is ENHRY and CDR2 is SYGVKD. The CDR3 loop spans 13 amino acids. The germline V and J ends were trimmed by 6 bases and 2 bases, with 10 bases remaining between them. Written as DNA, the CDR3 is TGTGCCATCAGCAGACAGGTTAACACTGAAGCTTTCTTT. It yields the protein CAISRQVNTEAFF.

The rearrangement joins TRBV10-3 to TRBJ1-1; D is possibly TRBD1 (6 bases). Germline CDR1 and CDR2: ENHRY and SYGVKD. This CDR3 is 13 amino acids long. V was cut by 3 bases and J by 2 bases, with 7 bases left in between. CDR3 amino acids: CAISDRGNTEAFF. The CDR3 bases are TGTGCCATCAGTGACAGGGGAAACACTGAAGCTTTCTTT.

The chain couples TRBV27 to TRBJ1-4; TRBD1 matches at 9 bases. V gave up 6 bases and J gave up 3 bases; unmatched junction bases: 2. The CDR3 sequence is 14 residues long. Germline lookup yields CDR1 MNHEY and CDR2 SMNVEV (reference sequence). The CDR3 loop is CASSNRGPNEKLFF. CDR3 bases: TGTGCCAGCAGCAACAGGGGGCCTAATGAAAAACTGTTTTTT. The entire variable domain, with the rest obtained from reference TRBV27 and TRBJ1-4, is as follows: EAQVTQNPRYLITVTGKKLTVTCSQNMNHEYMSWYRQDPGLGLRQIYYSMNVEVTDKGDVPEGYKVSRKEKRNFPLILESPSPNQTSLYFCASSNRGPNEKLFFGSGTQLSVL.

The rearrangement joins TRBV5-5 to TRBJ1-6; 8 bases fit TRBD1. Germline V CDR1 and CDR2: SGHKS, YYEKEE (reference sequence). With 5 bases clipped from V and 0 bases from J, the junction kept 10 bases outside the gene matches. The CDR3 is made up of 18 amino acids. The CDR3 nucleotides read TGTGCCAGCAGTAGACAGGGGAAGGCCCTCTCCTATAATTCACCCCTCCACTTT. Its protein product is CASSRQGKALSYNSPLHF.